A selection of T cell receptor beta chains follows, all from one sample in a study of MAIT cells during Salmonella Paratyphi A infection. TCRdb processed the 5' RACE reads anew with MiXCR; each CDR3 protein has one entry. The sample lists about 500 distinct CDR3 sequences, 35% to 50% seen once, with 40% to 45% in the top ten. Material: MAIT cells from blood. The receptors were gathered from an adult in good health. The CDR3 runs from the conserved cysteine through the conserved F or W. D genes are given only for firm matches. Clone size is not always given. Where it is, it says once, few, many or a class for expanded clones.

TRBD2	TRBV20-1	once	TRBJ2-3	CSVVVAGDHTDTQYF	TGCAGTGTGGTAGTAGCGGGGGATCACACAGATACGCAGTATTTT
TRBD1	TRBV20-1	NA	TRBJ1-1	CSASSEEETGATEAFF	TGCAGTGCCAGCAGTGAAGAAGAGACAGGGGCGACTGAAGCTTTCTTT
NA	TRBV20-1	NA	TRBJ2-1	CSAPRDGYNEQFF	TGCAGTGCTCCCAGGGACGGATACAATGAGCAGTTCTTC
TRBD1	TRBV20-1	few	TRBJ2-7	CSARGGGTGGPYEQYF	TGCAGTGCTAGAGGGGGAGGGACAGGGGGCCCCTACGAGCAGTACTTC
NA	TRBV6-4	NA	TRBJ2-3	CERKGKGGKEKQEF	TGTGAAAGAAAGGGGAAAGGGGGAAAAGAGAAGCAGGAGTTT
TRBD2	TRBV20-1	NA	TRBJ2-3	CSATGTSGGKDTQYF	TGCAGTGCGACCGGGACTAGCGGGGGGAAGGATACGCAGTATTTT
NA	TRBV28	NA	TRBJ2-1	CASNSGTDYNEQFF	TGTGCCAGCAATTCCGGGACGGACTACAATGAGCAGTTCTTC
NA	TRBV20-1	once	TRBJ1-5	CSARGGPDGQPQHF	TGCAGTGCTAGAGGGGGGCCGGACGGACAGCCCCAGCATTTT
NA	TRBV25-1	few	TRBJ2-2	CASSMGEAGELFF	TGTGCCAGCAGTATGGGGGAAGCCGGGGAGCTGTTTTTT
NA	TRBV10-3	NA	TRBJ1-1	CASSPQGGTEAFF	TGTGCCAGCTCACCGCAGGGAGGGACTGAAGCTTTCTTT
TRBD2	TRBV6-2/TRBV6-3	large	TRBJ2-5	CASSAGEQETQYF	TGTGCCAGCAGCGCGGGGGAACAAGAGACCCAGTACTTC
NA	TRBV6-4	large	TRBJ2-1	CASSDSSGSYNEQFF	TGTGCCAGCAGTGACTCTAGCGGCTCCTACAATGAGCAGTTCTTC
TRBD2	TRBV20-1	NA	TRBJ2-7	CSARGLAGEVEQYF	TGCAGTGCTAGAGGACTAGCGGGAGAGGTCGAGCAGTACTTC
TRBD1	TRBV24-1	NA	TRBJ2-2	CATSDSGTGETGELFF	TGTGCCACCAGTGATTCTGGGACAGGGGAGACCGGGGAGCTGTTTTTT
NA	TRBV20-1	NA	TRBJ2-1	CSAQLSENEQFF	TGCAGTGCCCAATTAAGCGAGAATGAGCAGTTCTTC
NA	TRBV4-2	NA	TRBJ2-1	CASSPFPLCSYNEQFF	TGTGCCAGCAGCCCCTTCCCACTGTGCTCCTACAATGAGCAGTTCTTC
NA	TRBV20-1	NA	TRBJ2-5	CSARDLADQKETQYF	TGCAGTGCTAGAGATTTGGCAGACCAAAAAGAGACCCAGTACTTC
TRBD1	TRBV20-1	few	TRBJ2-7	CSASLNDREFSYEQYF	TGCAGTGCTAGCCTCAACGACAGGGAATTTTCCTACGAGCAGTACTTC
NA	TRBV20-1	NA	TRBJ1-1	CSARADTEAFF	TGCAGTGCTAGAGCAGACACTGAAGCTTTCTTT
NA	TRBV15	large	TRBJ2-2	CATSTGEDTGELFF	TGTGCCACCAGCACAGGGGAGGACACCGGGGAGCTGTTTTTT
NA	TRBV20-1	NA	TRBJ1-1	CSARGEGETEAFF	TGCAGTGCTAGAGGGGAGGGGGAGACTGAAGCTTTCTTT
TRBD2	TRBV6-4	NA	TRBJ2-2	CASSEGKKGERGF	TGTGCCAGCAGTGAAGGGAAAAAAGGGGAGCGGGGGTTT
TRBD1	TRBV20-1	NA	TRBJ2-7	CSARTGQGVYEQYF	TGCAGTGCTAGAACTGGACAGGGTGTCTACGAGCAGTACTTC
TRBD2	TRBV20-1	medium-sized	TRBJ2-5	CSARDLSGGAEETQYF	TGCAGTGCTAGAGATCTCAGCGGGGGGGCCGAGGAGACCCAGTACTTC
TRBD2	TRBV6-4	NA	TRBJ2-3	CASSASGGAPDTQYF	TGTGCCAGCAGTGCCAGCGGGGGGGCCCCAGATACGCAGTATTTT